This T cell receptor beta chain was found in a study of T cell repertoires in cytomegalovirus infection. A word on this clonotype: The antigen is undetermined.

Germline CDR1 reads SGHTA; CDR2 reads FQGNSA. With 4 bases clipped from V and 7 bases from J, the junction kept 11 bases outside the gene matches. The CDR3 loop spans 15 amino acids. TCRdb redid the calling of the reads with MiXCR, one entry per CDR3 protein. The table lists fewer than 650,000 distinct CDR3 sequences, about 40% of them singletons. This sample comprised cultured PBMCs, obtained from culture after CMV antigen stimulation. The sequence was obtained from a human donor in good health (CMV status not recorded). Some clones in this sample may be carry-over from other donors' samples. The chain uses TRBV7-2 and TRBJ2-5, with 8 bases aligning to TRBD1. The CDR3 sequence: CASSSPGGSQGTQYF. The CDR3 DNA is TGTGCCAGCAGCTCTCCAGGGGGCTCCCAGGGGACCCAGTACTTC.